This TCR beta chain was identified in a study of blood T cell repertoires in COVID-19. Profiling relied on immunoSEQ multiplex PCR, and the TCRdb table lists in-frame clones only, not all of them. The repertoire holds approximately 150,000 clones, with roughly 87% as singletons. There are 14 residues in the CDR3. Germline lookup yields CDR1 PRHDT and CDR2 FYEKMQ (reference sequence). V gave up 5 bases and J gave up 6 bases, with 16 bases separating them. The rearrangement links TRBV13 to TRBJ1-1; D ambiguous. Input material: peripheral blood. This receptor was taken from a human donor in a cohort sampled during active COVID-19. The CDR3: CASSPRGGRPEAFF. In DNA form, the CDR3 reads TGTGCCAGCAGCCCCCGGGGAGGGAGGCCTGAAGCTTTCTTT.